This T cell receptor beta chain is from a study of blood T cell repertoires in COVID-19. The data were produced by immunoSEQ multiplex PCR, yet TCRdb's version contains in-frame clones alone and is incomplete. The repertoire consists of 250,000 or so clones, with around 86% occurring once and the leading ten covering approximately 9.7%. The CDR3 loop spans 14 amino acids. Looked up from germline, CDR1 is MNHEY and CDR2 is SVGAGI. V lost 0 bases, J lost 6 bases, and 8 bases lay in between. The TCR was taken from a man aged 40-50 years with active or convalescent COVID-19. The V call is TRBV6-5, the J call TRBJ2-2, with unresolved D. Material: peripheral blood. The CDR3 reads CASSYSRVAGELFF. The CDR3 DNA follows: TGTGCCAGCAGTTACTCGAGAGTGGCCGGGGAGCTGTTTTTT.